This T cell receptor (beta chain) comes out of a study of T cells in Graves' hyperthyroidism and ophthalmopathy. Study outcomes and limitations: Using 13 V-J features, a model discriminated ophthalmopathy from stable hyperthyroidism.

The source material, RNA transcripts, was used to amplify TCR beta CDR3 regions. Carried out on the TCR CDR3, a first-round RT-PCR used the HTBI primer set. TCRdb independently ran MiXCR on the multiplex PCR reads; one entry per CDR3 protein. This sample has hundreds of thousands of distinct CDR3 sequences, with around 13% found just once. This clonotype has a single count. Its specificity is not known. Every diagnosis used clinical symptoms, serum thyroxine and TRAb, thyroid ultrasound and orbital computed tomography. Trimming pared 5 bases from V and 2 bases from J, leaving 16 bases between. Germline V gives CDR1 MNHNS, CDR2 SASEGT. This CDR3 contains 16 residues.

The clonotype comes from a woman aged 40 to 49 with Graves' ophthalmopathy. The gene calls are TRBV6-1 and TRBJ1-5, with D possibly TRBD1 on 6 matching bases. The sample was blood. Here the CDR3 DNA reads TGTGCCAGCAGTAGGGGACACCGAAAGGGCAATCAGCCCCAGCATTTT. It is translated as CASSRGHRKGNQPQHF.